Listed below are T cell receptor beta chains from one sample, sequenced in a study of cytomegalovirus exposure and HLA in healthy donors. Generated by immunoSEQ multiplex PCR, the TCRdb table keeps only in-frame clones and is missing some. The table includes 150,000 to 200,000 clones, around 80% detected once. The sequencing sample was made of PBMCs. The receptors derive from a young man in good health and CMV-seropositive. CDR3s include the opening cysteine and the closing phenylalanine or tryptophan.

V gene | CDR3 protein
TRBV14 | CASSQDWDRTSSYEQYF
TRBV2 | CASRDRKNSPLHF
TRBV6-5 | CASSYSTSGRAYEQYF
TRBV6-1 | CASSEAGTLWGREQFF
TRBV5-6 | CASSLGVSNQPQHF
TRBV11-3 | CASSSRAGTGANTEAFF
TRBV5-8 | CASSGLVAGGRDEQFF
TRBV7-2 | CASSVRLAGGPDTQYF
TRBV6-5 | CASSRSVNTEAFF
TRBV27 | CASSPLPGTSGRAGEQYF
TRBV11-2 | CASSFAGPMETQYF
TRBV11-2 | CASTVRGGSGNEQFF
TRBV7-8 | CASSLGGGVTDTQYF
TRBV5-1 | CASSWTGRSRVTNEKLFF
TRBV5-1 | CASSLGGLARRFDEQFF
TRBV4-2 | CASSPGRLAGGRDNEQFF
TRBV7-8 | CAWGASGYPQETQYF
TRBV30 | CAYRGSSYEQYF